This note documents a single T cell receptor beta chain sequence. The sample originates from a study of blood T cell repertoires in COVID-19. Background on the study: The United States, Italy and Spain supplied acute and convalescent COVID-19 samples.

Study processing details: Counts of nucleated cells, estimated from reference gene primer amplification, were obtained. Produced via immunoSEQ multiplex PCR; TCRdb's table is partial and in-frame only. The V and J calls and clone size come from that table; D and trimming were worked out from the DNA. The table has 95,000 or so clones, roughly 89% seen once; the top ten hold about 3.4%. The V gene's germline CDR1 is KGHSH and CDR2 LQKENI. There are 16 residues in the CDR3. V lost 6 bases and J lost 3, with 20 bases in between. This chain connects TRBV18 to TRBJ1-1; D remains unclear. Sequencing was carried out using peripheral blood. The receptor was derived from a woman aged 70-85 years with acute or convalescent COVID-19. The CDR3 sequence is CASSPPGSAGDTEAFF. The CDR3, as DNA: TGTGCCAGCTCCCCTCCGGGGTCCGCTGGGGACACTGAAGCTTTCTTT.